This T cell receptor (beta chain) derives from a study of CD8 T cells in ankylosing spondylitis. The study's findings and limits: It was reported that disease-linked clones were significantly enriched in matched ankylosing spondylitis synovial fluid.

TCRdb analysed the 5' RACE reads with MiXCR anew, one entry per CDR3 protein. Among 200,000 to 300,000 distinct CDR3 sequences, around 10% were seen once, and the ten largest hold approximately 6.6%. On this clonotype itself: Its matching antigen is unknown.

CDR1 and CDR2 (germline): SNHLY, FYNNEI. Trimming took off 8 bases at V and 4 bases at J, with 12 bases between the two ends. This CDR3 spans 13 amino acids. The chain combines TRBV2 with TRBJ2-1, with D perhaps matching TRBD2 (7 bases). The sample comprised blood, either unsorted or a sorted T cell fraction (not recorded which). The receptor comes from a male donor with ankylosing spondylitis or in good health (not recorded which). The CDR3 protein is CASGGARYNEQFF. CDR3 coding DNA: TGTGCCAGCGGGGGGGCGAGGTACAATGAGCAGTTCTTC.